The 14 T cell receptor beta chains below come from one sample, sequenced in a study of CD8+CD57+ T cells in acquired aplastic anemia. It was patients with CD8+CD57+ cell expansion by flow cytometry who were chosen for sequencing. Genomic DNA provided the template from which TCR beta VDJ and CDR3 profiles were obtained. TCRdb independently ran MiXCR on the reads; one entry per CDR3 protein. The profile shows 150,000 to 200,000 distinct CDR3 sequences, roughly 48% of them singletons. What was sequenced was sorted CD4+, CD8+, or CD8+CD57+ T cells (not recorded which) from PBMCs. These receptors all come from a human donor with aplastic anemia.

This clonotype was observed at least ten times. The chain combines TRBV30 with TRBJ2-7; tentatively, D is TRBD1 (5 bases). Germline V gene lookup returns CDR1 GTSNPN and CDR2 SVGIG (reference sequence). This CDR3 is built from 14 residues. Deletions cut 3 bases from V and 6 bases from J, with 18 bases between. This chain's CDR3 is CAWSATRQIAEQYF. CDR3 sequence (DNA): TGTGCCTGGAGCGCGACGCGACAGATTGCCGAGCAGTACTTC.

The chain's CDR3 is CSAGVLAAYEQYF. CDR3 DNA sequence: TGCAGCGCGGGGGTACTAGCGGCCTACGAGCAGTACTTC. The genes are TRBV20-1 and TRBJ2-7, with 8 nucleotides matching TRBD2. The germline V gene encodes CDR1 DFQATT and CDR2 SNEGSKA (reference sequence). The CDR3 length is 13 residues.

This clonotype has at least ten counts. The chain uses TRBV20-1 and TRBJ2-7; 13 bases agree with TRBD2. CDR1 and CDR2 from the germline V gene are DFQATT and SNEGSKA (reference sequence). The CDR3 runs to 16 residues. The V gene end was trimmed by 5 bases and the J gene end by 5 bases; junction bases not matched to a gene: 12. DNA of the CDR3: TGCAGTGCTTCCGGGACTAGCGGGAAGGTTGGGGACGAGCAGTACTTC. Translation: CSASGTSGKVGDEQYF.

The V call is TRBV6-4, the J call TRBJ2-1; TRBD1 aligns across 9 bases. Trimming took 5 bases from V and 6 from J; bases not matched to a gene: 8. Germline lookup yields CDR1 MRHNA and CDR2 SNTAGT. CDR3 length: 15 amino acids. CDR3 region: CASSHRTGAPNEQFF. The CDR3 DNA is TGTGCCAGCAGTCACCGGACAGGGGCCCCCAATGAGCAGTTCTTC.

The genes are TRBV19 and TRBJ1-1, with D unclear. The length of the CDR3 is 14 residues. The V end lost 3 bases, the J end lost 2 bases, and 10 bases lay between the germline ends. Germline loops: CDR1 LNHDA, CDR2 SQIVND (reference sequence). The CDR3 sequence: CASSIQDGNTEAFF. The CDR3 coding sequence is TGTGCCAGTAGTATCCAGGACGGAAACACTGAAGCTTTCTTT. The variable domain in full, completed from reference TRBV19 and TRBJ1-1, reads DGGITQSPKYLFRKEGQNVTLSCEQNLNHDAMYWYRQDPGQGLRLIYYSQIVNDFQKGDIAEGYSVSREKKESFPLTVTSAQKNPTAFYLCASSIQDGNTEAFFGQGTRLTVV.

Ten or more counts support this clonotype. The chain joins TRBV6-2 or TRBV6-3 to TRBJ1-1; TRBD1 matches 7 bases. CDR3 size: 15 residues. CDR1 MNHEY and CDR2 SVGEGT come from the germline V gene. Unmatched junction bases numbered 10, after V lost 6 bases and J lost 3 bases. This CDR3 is CASSDRQGGYTEAFF. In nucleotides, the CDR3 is TGTGCCAGCAGCGACCGACAGGGAGGGTACACTGAAGCTTTCTTT.

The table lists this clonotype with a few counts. The CDR3 DNA reads as TGCGCCAGCAGCAGACAGGGACAGCTAAATAATGAAAAACTGTTTTTT. Translated, it gives CASSRQGQLNNEKLFF. J is TRBJ1-4 and V is TRBV5-1, with TRBD1 identical over 7 bases. J gave up 4 bases and V 4 bases, and 10 bases lay outside the gene matches. The germline gives CDR1 SGHRS, CDR2 YFSETQ. The CDR3 extends over 16 amino acids.

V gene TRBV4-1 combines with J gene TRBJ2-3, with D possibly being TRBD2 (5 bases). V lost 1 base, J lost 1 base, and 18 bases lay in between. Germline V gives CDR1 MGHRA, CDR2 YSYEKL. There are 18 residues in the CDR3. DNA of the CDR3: TGCGCCAGCAGCCAAGGCGACGGTGCCGCGAGGGGCACAGATACGCAGTATTTT. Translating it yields CASSQGDGAARGTDTQYF.

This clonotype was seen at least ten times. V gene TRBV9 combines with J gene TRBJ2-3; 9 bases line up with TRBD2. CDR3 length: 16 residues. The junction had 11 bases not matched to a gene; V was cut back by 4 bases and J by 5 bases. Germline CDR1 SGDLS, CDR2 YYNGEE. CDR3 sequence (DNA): TGTGCCAGCAGCTACCTAGCGGGAATTGGGCAAGATACGCAGTATTTT. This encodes CASSYLAGIGQDTQYF.

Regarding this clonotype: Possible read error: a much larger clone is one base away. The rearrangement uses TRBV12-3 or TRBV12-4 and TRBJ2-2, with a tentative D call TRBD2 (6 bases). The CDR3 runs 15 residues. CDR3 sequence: CASSYWAANTGGLFF. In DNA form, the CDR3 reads TGTGCCAGCAGTTATTGGGCGGCGAACACCGGGGGGCTGTTTTTT.

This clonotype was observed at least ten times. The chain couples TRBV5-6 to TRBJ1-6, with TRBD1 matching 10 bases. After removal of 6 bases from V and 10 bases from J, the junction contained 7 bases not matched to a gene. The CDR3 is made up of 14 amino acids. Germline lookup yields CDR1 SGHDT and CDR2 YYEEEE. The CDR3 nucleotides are TGTGCCAGCAACCTGGGACAGGGGATATCACCCCTCCACTTT. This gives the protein CASNLGQGISPLHF.

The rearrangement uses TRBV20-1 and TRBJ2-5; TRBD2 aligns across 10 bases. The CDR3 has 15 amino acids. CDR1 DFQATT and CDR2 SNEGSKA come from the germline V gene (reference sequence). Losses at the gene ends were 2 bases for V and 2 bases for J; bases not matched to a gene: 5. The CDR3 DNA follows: TGCAGTGCTAGAAGGCTAGCGGGAGAGCAAGAGACCCAGTACTTC. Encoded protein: CSARRLAGEQETQYF.

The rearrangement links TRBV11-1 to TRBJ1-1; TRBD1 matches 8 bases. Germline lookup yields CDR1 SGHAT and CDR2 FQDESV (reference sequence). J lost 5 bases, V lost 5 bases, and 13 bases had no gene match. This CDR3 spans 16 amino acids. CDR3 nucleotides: TGTGCCAGCAGCAATAGGCAGGGGGCATGGGGAACTGAAGCTTTCTTT. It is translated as CASSNRQGAWGTEAFF.

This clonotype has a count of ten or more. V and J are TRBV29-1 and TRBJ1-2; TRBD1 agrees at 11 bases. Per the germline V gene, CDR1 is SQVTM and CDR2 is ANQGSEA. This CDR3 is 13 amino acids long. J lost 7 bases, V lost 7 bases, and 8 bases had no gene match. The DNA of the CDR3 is TGCAGCGCCGGACAGGGGGCTCTGAGTGGCTACACCTTC. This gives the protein CSAGQGALSGYTF.